The rows below give T cell receptor beta chains drawn from one sample of a study of radiation and T cells in renal cell carcinoma. The data were produced by immunoSEQ multiplex PCR, yet TCRdb's version contains in-frame clones alone and is incomplete. Found here are some 100,000 clones, approximately 83% of them singletons; the top ten hold 5% to 6.5%. The sequences come from blood, collected from a patient whose treatment included radiotherapy and nephrectomy. These receptor sequences come from a man between 60 and 75 years old with renal cell carcinoma. The conserved cysteine and the conserved F or W are not part of the CDR3 here.

TRBJ1-5,TRBV4-3,ASSHGQGSQPQH
TRBJ2-2,TRBV29-1,SVEGGNTGELF
TRBJ2-7,TRBV5-4,ASSGGGSFSYEQY
TRBJ2-7,TRBV6-5,ASSYESRGNEQY
TRBJ2-5,TRBV21-1,ASSKVRRPSGGETQY
TRBJ2-3,TRBV18,ASSLVQGADTQY
TRBJ2-7,TRBV28,ASSGRAGQASYEQY
TRBJ1-5,TRBV6-1,ASSAYGGGNQPQH
TRBJ2-1,TRBV19,ASSVRGLRGPSYNEQF
TRBJ2-7,TRBV10-2,ASATRVVSYEQY
TRBJ2-3,TRBV28,ASSLWGDASTDTQY
TRBJ2-7,TRBV28,ASSLALAGAYEQY
TRBJ1-2,TRBV11-2,ASSLAALGGYT
TRBJ2-4,TRBV7-9,ASSFREGRGLGDIQY
TRBJ2-3,TRBV5-1,ASSLLAGDTDTQY
TRBJ1-3,TRBV27,ASSLHPTPMDGPGNTIY
TRBJ2-2,TRBV5-1,ASSATGGVNTGELF
TRBJ2-2,TRBV18,ASSPFRYASGSIGELF
TRBJ2-7,TRBV9,ASSAKESSGSSYEQY
TRBJ2-5,TRBV14,ASSPGSQGARRETQY
TRBJ2-1,TRBV7-3,ASSLWGDPGSEQF
TRBJ2-5,TRBV2,ASSELQGVPETQY
TRBJ2-1,TRBV15,ATSSLGESSYNEQF
TRBJ2-5,TRBV6-6,ASSYSMGGSQETQY
TRBJ2-7,TRBV4-1,ASSQVSTGTYEQY
TRBJ2-1,TRBV7-8,ASSLVAGVYNEQF
TRBJ1-1,TRBV14,ASSRDRVTEAF
TRBJ2-5,TRBV4-1,ASSQGREVTETQY
TRBJ1-1,TRBV6-5,ASSITAGDTEAF
TRBJ1-1,TRBV5-1,ASSQTGQGDTEAF
TRBJ2-3,TRBV19,ASSSLQYTTDTQY
TRBJ2-3,TRBV6-1,ASSESGRADTQY
TRBJ2-1,TRBV29-1,SAADRDRPHNEQF
TRBJ2-7,TRBV5-1,ASSLATGASYEQY
TRBJ2-7,TRBV28,ASRIRRASGTYEQY
TRBJ2-7,TRBV19,ASSARQGAREEQY